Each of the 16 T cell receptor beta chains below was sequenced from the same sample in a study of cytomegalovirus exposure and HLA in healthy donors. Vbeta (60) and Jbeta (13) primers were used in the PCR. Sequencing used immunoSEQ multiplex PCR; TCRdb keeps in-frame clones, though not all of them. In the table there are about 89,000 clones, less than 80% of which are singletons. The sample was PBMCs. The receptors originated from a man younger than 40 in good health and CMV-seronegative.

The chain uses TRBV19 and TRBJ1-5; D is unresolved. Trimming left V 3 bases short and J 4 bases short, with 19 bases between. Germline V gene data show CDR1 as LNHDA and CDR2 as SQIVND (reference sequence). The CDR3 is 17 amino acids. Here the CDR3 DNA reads TGTGCCAGTAGTATCCTTGTGAACCTAGCTCGGAATCAGCCCCAGCATTTT. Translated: CASSILVNLARNQPQHF.

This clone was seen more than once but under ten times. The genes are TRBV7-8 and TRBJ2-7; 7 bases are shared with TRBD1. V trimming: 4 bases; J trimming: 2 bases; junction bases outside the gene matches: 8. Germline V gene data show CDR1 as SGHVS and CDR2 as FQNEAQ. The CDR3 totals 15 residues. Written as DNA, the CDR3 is TGTGCCAGCAGCTCGCCACGGCAGGGGGCCTACGAGCAGTACTTC. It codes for CASSSPRQGAYEQYF.

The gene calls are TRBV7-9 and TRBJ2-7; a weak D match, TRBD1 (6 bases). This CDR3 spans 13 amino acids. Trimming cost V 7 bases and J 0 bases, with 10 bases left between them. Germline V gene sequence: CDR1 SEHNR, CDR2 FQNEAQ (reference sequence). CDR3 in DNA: TGTGCCAGCACCCGGGACAACTCCTACGAGCAGTACTTC. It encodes CASTRDNSYEQYF.

The chain's CDR3 is CASSLSQTSTDTQYF. The CDR3 DNA reads as TGTGCCAGCAGCTTAAGTCAGACTAGCACAGATACGCAGTATTTT. V gene TRBV7-2 combines with J gene TRBJ2-3; D is unclear. The length of the CDR3 is 15 residues. V lost 2 bases and J 0 bases, leaving 9 bases between the germline ends. CDR1 and CDR2 (germline): SGHTA, FQGNSA.

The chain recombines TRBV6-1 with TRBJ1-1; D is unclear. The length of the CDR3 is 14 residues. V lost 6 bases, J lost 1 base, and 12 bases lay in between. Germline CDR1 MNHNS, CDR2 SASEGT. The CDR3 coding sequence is TGTGCCAGCAGCTTTGGGCAGGAGAACACTGAAGCTTTCTTT. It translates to CASSFGQENTEAFF.

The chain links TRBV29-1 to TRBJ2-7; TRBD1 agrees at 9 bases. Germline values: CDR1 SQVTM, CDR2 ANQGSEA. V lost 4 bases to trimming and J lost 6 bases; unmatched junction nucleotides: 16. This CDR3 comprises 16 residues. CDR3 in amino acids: CSVGIQGGQGHAEQYF. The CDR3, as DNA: TGCAGCGTTGGCATACAAGGGGGACAGGGACATGCCGAGCAGTACTTC.

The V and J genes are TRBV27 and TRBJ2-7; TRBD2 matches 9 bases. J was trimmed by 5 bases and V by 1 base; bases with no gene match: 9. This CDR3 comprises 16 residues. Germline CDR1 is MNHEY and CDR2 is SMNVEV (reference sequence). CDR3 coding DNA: TGTGCCAGCAGTTTATGGGTAGCGGGAGTTGGACACGAGCAGTACTTC. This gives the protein CASSLWVAGVGHEQYF.

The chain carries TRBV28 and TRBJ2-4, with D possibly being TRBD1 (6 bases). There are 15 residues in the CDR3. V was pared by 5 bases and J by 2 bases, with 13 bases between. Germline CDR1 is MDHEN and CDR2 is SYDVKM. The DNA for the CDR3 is TGTGCCAGCAGTACCGAGGGGGATTCCAAAAACATTCAGTACTTC. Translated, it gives CASSTEGDSKNIQYF.

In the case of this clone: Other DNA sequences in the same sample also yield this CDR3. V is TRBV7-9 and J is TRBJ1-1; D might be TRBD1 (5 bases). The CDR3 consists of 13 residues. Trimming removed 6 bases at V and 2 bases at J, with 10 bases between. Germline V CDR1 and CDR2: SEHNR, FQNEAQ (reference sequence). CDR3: CASSLTANTEAFF. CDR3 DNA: TGTGCCAGCAGTTTGACAGCCAACACTGAAGCTTTCTTT.

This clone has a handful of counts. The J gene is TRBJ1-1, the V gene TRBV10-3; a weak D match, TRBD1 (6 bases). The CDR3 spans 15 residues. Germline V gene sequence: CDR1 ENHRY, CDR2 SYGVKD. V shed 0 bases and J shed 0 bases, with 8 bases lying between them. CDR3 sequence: CAISESQGMNTEAFF. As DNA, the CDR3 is TGTGCCATCAGTGAGTCGCAGGGGATGAACACTGAAGCTTTCTTT.

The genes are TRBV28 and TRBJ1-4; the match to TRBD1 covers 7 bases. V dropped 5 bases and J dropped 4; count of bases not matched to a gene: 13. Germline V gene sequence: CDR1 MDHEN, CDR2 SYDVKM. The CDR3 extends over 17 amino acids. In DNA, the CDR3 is TGTGCCAGCAGTCCCAGAGTGACAGGGATACTTAATGAAAAACTGTTTTTT. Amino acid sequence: CASSPRVTGILNEKLFF.

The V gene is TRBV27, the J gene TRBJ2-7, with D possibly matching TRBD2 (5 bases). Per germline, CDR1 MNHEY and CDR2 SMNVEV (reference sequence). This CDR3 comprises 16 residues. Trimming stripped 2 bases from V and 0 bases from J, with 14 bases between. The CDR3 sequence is CASSLVPLAYSYEQYF. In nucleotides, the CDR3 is TGTGCCAGCAGTTTAGTACCTCTAGCTTACTCCTACGAGCAGTACTTC.

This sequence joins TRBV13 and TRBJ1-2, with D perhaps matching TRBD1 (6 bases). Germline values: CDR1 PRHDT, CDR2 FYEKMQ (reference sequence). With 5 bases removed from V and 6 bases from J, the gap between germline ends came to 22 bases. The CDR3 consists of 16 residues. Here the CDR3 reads CASSRQVLPTANGYTF. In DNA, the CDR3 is TGTGCCAGCAGCAGACAGGTTCTCCCTACCGCGAATGGCTACACCTTC.

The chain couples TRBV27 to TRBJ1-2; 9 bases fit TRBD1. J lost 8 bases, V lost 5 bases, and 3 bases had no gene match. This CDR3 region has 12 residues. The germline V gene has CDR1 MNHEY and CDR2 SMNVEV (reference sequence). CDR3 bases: TGTGCCAGCAGTAGGGACAGGGTGGGCTACACCTTC. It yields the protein CASSRDRVGYTF.

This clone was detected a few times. The CDR3 DNA follows: TGTGCCAGCAGTTACGCCCCCCAGGACAGGGAAGGCTACACCTTC. It yields the protein CASSYAPQDREGYTF. This chain uses TRBV6-5 with TRBJ1-2; 8 bases map to TRBD1. V gave up 2 bases and J gave up 8 bases; unmatched junction bases: 10. Germline V gives CDR1 MNHEY, CDR2 SVGAGI. This CDR3 spans 15 amino acids.

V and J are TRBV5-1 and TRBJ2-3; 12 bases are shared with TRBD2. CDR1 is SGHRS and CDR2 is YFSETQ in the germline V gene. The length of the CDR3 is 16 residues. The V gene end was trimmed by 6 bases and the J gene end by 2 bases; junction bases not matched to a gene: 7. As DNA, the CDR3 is TGCGCCAGCAAACTAGCGGGGGGCTACGTCACAGATACGCAGTATTTT. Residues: CASKLAGGYVTDTQYF.